This TCR beta chain was sequenced for a study of T cell responses to AZD1222 COVID-19 vaccine (dated by TCRdb to the early 2020s). Study-level background: AZD1222 recipients with second doses at about 4 weeks or about 12 weeks were pooled, because spike-specific TCR depth and breadth did not differ between schedules. TCR sequencing was performed for 230 to 250 trial participants, of whom around 210 were given two doses of AZD1222 and roughly 25 were given two doses of MenACWY control vaccine. Trial participants were enrolled by age into 18-55, 56-69 and 70-plus year subgroups, with about 150, 27 and 61 TCR-sequenced participants respectively.

In light of the paper, this sample's time point label describes: baseline before first vaccination. The vaccinee samples were drawn from two UK trials, COV001 and COV002, one of which was a single-blind randomized controlled phase 2/3 trial testing AZD1222 (ChAdOx1 nCoV-19) in healthy adults. Trial participant PBMC samples were collected at day 0 and day 28 after the second dose for TCRbeta chain sequencing. On this clone itself: Its antigen is not yet known. No qualities accompany the bases; no much larger clone lies one base away.

The research as a whole found: Only five to seven AZD1222 recipients were SARS-CoV-2 seropositive at baseline, limiting conclusions about previously exposed vaccinees. Most participants were white British and females outnumbered males, and the authors suggested that clonal diversity may have been underestimated. Reportedly, almost half of the unique spike-specific TCRs recognized epitopes lying outside the regions that are mutated in the B.1.351 and B.1.1.7 variants. In the small 56-69-year group, the increase in depth fell short of significance, most likely because of low power. The vaccine-associated CD4 TCRs covered the entire spike protein, and the dominant responses fell in regions 160-218 and 743-854. No day 14 peak-response samples were available, so repertoires were characterized only after the peak T cell response. Spike-specific TCR breadth and depth rose significantly after two AZD1222 doses compared with day 0 and with MenACWY recipients.

The CDR3 regions of human TCRbeta chains were analyzed by immunosequencing. In the authors' own workflow: Repertoire TCRs were checked for matches against a reference library of SARS-CoV-2-specific TCRs that had been generated using the MIRA antigen-specificity platform. Breadth was defined as the fraction of unique TCRs that were SARS-CoV-2-associated, and depth was defined as the fraction of total T cells that were SARS-CoV-2-associated. Using the MIRA data, each spike-specific TCR was assigned both to the spike region to which the TCR was reactive and to a CD4 or CD8 class. Log10-transformed breadth and depth values were compared by one-way ANOVA with Sidak's multiple comparisons tests. In TCRdb, the immuneACCESS table is reduced to in-frame sequences with V and J assigned. These tables do not hold every clone; where another copy was compared, an unresolved V gene accounts for under half, and the others remain unexplained. The DNA was the basis for D and trimming; V, J and clone size are from that table. Present in this sample are about 100,000 clones, around 94% of which were seen just once. The top ten clonotypes cover 2.2% of the sample.

After removal of 3 bases from V and 6 bases from J, the junction retains 6 bases not matched to a gene. CDR1 and CDR2 (SGHDT, YYEEEE) derive from the germline V gene. The CDR3 numbers 14 residues from cysteine through phenylalanine. Solely the CDR3 DNA is kept, with 42 bases framed from the first base. Sample: peripheral blood, taken on day 0 of AZD1222 vaccination. The sequence derives from an adult in good health. The chain links TRBV5-6 with TRBJ1-2; 9 junctional bases match TRBD1. This receptor has the CDR3 CASSSVDRGHGYTF. The nucleotides are TGTGCCAGCAGCTCCGTGGACAGGGGCCATGGCTACACCTTC.